This T cell receptor (beta chain) was captured by sequencing in a study of sequential checkpoint blockade in melanoma. Study context: Arm A got nivolumab then ipilimumab; arm B the reverse, 1:1.

Germline CDR1 and CDR2: SGHRS and YFSETQ. The CDR3 loop spans 17 amino acids. The V gene end was trimmed by 4 bases and the J gene end by 5 bases; junction bases not matched to a gene: 15. The protocol was immunoSEQ multiplex PCR, while the TCRdb copy is restricted to in-frame clones and leaves out a portion. The sample carries around 18,000 clones, roughly 66% recorded once. Regarding treatment: randomized to nivolumab then ipilimumab (arm A) or the reverse (arm B). DNA-damaging chemotherapy had not been given to any patient beforehand. This clonotype originated in a human donor with melanoma. The genes are TRBV5-1 and TRBJ2-5; 9 nucleotides match TRBD1. The sample here was CD8+ T cells sorted from blood (inferred from file names), taken from a patient given nivolumab and ipilimumab in sequence. CDR3 sequence: CASSQPGDRVSWETQYF. The CDR3 coding sequence is TGCGCCAGCAGCCAACCAGGGGACAGGGTATCCTGGGAGACCCAGTACTTC.